This T cell receptor beta chain stems from a study of blood T cell repertoires in COVID-19. This clone was picked up one time. Assay used: immunoSEQ multiplex PCR; TCRdb lists only in-frame clones, some missing. The table lists about 180,000 clones, about four fifths of them singletons, with approximately 8% in the top ten. Germline loops: CDR1 SEHNR, CDR2 FQNEAQ (reference sequence). The CDR3 is 14 amino acids. V lost 9 bases, J lost 2 bases, and 17 bases lay in between. V usage is TRBV7-9 and J usage is TRBJ2-7; D is possibly TRBD2 (5 bases). The sequenced material came from peripheral blood. The TCR was taken from a woman in her 70s with COVID-19, enrolled during active disease. This CDR3 is CASILAGSPYEQYF. CDR3 nucleotides: TGTGCCAGTATTCTAGCTGGCAGCCCCTACGAGCAGTACTTC.